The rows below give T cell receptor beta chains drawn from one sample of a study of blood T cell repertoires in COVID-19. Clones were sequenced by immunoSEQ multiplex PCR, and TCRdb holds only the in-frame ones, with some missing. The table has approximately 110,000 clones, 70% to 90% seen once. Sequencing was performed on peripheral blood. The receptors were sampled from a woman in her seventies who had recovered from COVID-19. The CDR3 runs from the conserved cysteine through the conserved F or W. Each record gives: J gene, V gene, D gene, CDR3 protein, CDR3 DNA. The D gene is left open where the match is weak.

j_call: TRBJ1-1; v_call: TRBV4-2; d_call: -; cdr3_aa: CASSSYGVTEAFF; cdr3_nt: TGTGCCAGCAGTTCGTACGGGGTCACTGAAGCTTTCTTT
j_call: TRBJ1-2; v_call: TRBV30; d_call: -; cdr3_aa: CAWSSQQGYGYTF; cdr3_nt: TGTGCCTGGAGTTCACAGCAGGGCTATGGCTACACCTTC
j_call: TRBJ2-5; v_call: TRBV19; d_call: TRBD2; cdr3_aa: CASSMREGGETQYF; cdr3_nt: TGTGCCAGTAGTATGCGGGAGGGAGGGGAGACCCAGTACTTC
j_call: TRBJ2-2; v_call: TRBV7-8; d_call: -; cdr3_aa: CASSFDWNTGELFF; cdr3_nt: TGTGCCAGCAGCTTTGACTGGAACACCGGGGAGCTGTTTTTT
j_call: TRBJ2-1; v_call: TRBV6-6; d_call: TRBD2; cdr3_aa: CASRRAGLRDEQFF; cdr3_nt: TGTGCCAGCAGGCGAGCGGGACTAAGGGATGAGCAGTTCTTC
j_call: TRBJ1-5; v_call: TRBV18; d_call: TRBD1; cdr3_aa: CASSLGQGAIQPQHF; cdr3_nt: TGTGCCAGCTCACTAGGACAGGGGGCGATTCAGCCCCAGCATTTT
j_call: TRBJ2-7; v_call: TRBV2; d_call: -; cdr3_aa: CASTLEPGEQYF; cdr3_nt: TGTGCCAGCACCCTTGAGCCGGGCGAGCAGTACTTC
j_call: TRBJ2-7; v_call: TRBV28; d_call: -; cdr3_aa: CASSPMGPLSYEQYF; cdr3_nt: TGTGCCAGCAGCCCCATGGGGCCTCTCTCCTACGAGCAGTACTTC
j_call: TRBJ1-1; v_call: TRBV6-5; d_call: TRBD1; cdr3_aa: CASTARDRGAFF; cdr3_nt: TGTGCCAGCACCGCCCGGGACAGGGGAGCTTTCTTT
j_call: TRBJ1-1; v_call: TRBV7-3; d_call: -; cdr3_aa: CASSLTGAPNTEAFF; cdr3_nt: TGTGCCAGCAGCTTAACGGGGGCACCCAACACTGAAGCTTTCTTT
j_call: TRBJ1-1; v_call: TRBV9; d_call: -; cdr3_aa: CASSVRVGQNTEAFF; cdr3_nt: TGTGCCAGCAGCGTAAGGGTAGGACAGAACACTGAAGCTTTCTTT
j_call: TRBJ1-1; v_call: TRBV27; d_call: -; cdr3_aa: CASSLEVGPSKEAFF; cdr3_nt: TGTGCCAGCAGTTTGGAGGTAGGGCCTTCTAAGGAAGCTTTCTTT
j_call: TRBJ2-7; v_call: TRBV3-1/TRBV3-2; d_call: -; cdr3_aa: CASSPGHRSYEQYF; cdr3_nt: TGTGCCAGCAGCCCCGGACATCGCTCCTACGAGCAGTACTTC
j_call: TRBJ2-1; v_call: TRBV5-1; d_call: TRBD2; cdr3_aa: CASSPGLAWTWEEQFF; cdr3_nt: TGCGCCAGCAGCCCCGGACTAGCGTGGACCTGGGAAGAGCAGTTCTTC